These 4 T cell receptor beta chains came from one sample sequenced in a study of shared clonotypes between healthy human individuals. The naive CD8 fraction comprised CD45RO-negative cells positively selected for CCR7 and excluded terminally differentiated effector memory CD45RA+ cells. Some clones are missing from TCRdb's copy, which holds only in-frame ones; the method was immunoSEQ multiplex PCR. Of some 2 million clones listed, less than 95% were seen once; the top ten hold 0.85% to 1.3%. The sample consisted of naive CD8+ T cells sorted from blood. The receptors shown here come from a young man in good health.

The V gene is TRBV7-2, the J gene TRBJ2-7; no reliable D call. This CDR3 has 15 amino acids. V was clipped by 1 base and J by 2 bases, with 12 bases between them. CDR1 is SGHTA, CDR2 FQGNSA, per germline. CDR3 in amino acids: CASSLGVAGAYEQYF. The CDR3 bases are TGTGCCAGCAGCTTAGGAGTAGCTGGGGCCTACGAGCAGTACTTC.

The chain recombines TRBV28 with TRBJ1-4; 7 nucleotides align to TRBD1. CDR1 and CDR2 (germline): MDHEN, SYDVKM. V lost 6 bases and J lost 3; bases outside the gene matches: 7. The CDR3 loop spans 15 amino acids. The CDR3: CASRPTGFPNEKLFF. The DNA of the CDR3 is TGTGCCAGCAGACCGACAGGGTTTCCTAATGAAAAACTGTTTTTT. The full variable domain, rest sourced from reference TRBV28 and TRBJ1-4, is DVKVTQSSRYLVKRTGEKVFLECVQDMDHENMFWYRQDPGLGLRLIYFSYDVKMKEKGDIPEGYSVSREKKERFSLILESASTNQTSMYLCASRPTGFPNEKLFFGSGTQLSVL.

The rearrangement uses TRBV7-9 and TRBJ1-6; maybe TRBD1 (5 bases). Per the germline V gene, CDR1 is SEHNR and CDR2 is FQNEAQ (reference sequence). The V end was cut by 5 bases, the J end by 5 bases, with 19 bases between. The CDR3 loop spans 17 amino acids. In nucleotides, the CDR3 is TGTGCCAGCAGCCCCAGGGTCCTTGGATCTAATAATTCACCCCTCCACTTT. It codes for CASSPRVLGSNNSPLHF.

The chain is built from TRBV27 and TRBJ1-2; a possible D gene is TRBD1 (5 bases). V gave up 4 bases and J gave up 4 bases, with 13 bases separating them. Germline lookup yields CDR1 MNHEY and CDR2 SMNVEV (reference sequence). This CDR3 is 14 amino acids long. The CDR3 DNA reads TGTGCCAGCAGTTCCGACAGACTAACCTATGGCTACACCTTC. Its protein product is CASSSDRLTYGYTF.